This entry is about one T cell receptor beta chain. This clone came up a few times. The specificity of this receptor is unknown. Within one base of it there is no much larger clone, and no base qualities were kept. This sample is part of a study of beta chain features in type 1 diabetes (dated by TCRdb to 2016 to 2019). Context from the whole study: Patients and healthy donors did not differ in mean age, gender distribution, total cell number or subset yield. Whereas all 30 or so donors provided naive and central memory subsets, regulatory and stem cell-like memory subsets were isolated from just 8 patients and roughly 8 healthy donors. A total of some 100,000,000 sorted cells were examined across all samples, and a strong correlation was observed between cell number per subset and RNA yield. In the study, recently diagnosed type 1 diabetes patients and matched healthy donors were compared on the TCRB repertoires of their sorted circulating CD4+ T cell subsets. The paper as a whole reports these results and caveats: Only small numbers of individuals were included in the HLA sub-analyses, which left unresolved whether HLA type had any influence on TCRB rearrangement. Sequencing cDNA rather than genomic DNA could over-represent highly expressing activated cells, although activation and CD3 levels did not differ between groups. Patients with type 1 diabetes made fewer insertions and deleted more nucleotides at VDJ recombination sites, implying thymic rearrangement abnormalities. Naive, central memory and regulatory TCRB repertoires appeared more similar among patients than among healthy donors. Shorter templates might have been favored by PCR, but patient and control samples were amplified and corrected together, so both groups would have been affected equally by any skew. Type 1 diabetes patients showed a moderate but significant shortening of TCRB CDR3 length in all four CD4+ subsets.

A single peripheral blood draw of about 116 mL on average was collected from each donor into heparinised tubes. A BD FACSAria II and a panel including CD45RO, CCR7, CD25, CD127, CD95 and CD27 were used to sort naive, central memory, regulatory and stem cell-like memory CD4+ T cells. All sorted populations exceeded 95% purity. PBMCs were isolated right away by Lymphoprep density gradient centrifugation and were stained directly, without culture. So that batch effects would be minimized, each experiment stained and sorted samples in pairs, pairing one healthy donor with one patient. The High Capacity cDNA Reverse Transcription Kit was used to reverse transcribe all of the isolated RNA, meaning that expressed TCRB transcripts were what got sequenced. Deep immunoSEQ sequencing was performed on naive, central memory and regulatory T cell samples, with an average of around 3.4 million total reads per sample. Sorted cells were lysed in RLT buffer and RNA was extracted with DNase-treated RNeasy Micro or Mini kits, depending on cell number. To prevent cross-contamination, each cell subset was processed individually, whereas patient and healthy donor samples were processed jointly. The immunoSEQ multiplex PCR was used to amplify TCRB sequences from cDNA, generating 87-bp fragments that spanned the CDR3 region. The amplicons were sequenced using the Illumina HiSeq platform. On the study's bioinformatics: PCR bias was computationally corrected using synthetic template baselines, reads within Hamming distance 2 were collapsed, and singletons that could not be merged were discarded. Reads were aligned to IMGT to assign V, D and J genes, CDR3 length, and insertions or deletions at six rearrangement sites. Within each subset, clonotype counts were normalized to sorted cell number, and only after that were true diversity and Gini coefficients computed with the tcR R package. Repertoire sharing was quantified using the overlap coefficient calculated on TCRB nucleotide sequences. Out-of-frame TCRB sequences from naive cells were analyzed as a proxy for the pre-selection repertoire. Held by TCRdb, this immuneACCESS table contains in-frame sequences only and omits some clones. Under half of the omission traces to an unresolved V gene where checked; the cause of the rest is unknown. The V and J calls and the clone size are those of that table, but D and trimming were determined from the DNA. The table for this sample lists about 660,000 clones; more than 12% of them were counted only once. 0.03% to 0.045% of the sample is held by the ten biggest clonotypes.

Sequenced material: naive CD4+ T cells from blood. The sample's cell subset or site, from its label and the paper: true naive CD4+ T cells. The sequence was collected from a young man with type 1 diabetes.

The CDR3: CASTGSGGTEAFF. At the DNA level, the sequence is TGTGCCAGCACCGGGTCAGGGGGGACTGAAGCTTTCTTT. Recombination connected TRBV7-9 to TRBJ1-1; 7 central nucleotides agree with TRBD1. From cysteine to phenylalanine, the CDR3 is 13 amino acids long. Only the CDR3 DNA is retained, 39 bases long and in frame from the first base. Looking up the germline V gene (reference sequence) yields CDR1 SEHNR and CDR2 FQNEAQ. After removal of 7 bases from V and 5 bases from J, the junction retains 7 bases not matched to a gene.